This T cell receptor beta chain was recorded in a study of blood T cell repertoires in COVID-19. About the research overall: Italy, Spain and the United States were the sources of the convalescent and acute COVID-19 samples. Sources were T cells, B-cell-depleted T cells, or PBMCs; the material itself was cDNA or gDNA.

Recruitment covered fewer than 25 US areas and drew participants whose ages spanned roughly 18 to 89 years. This CDR3 has 12 amino acids. As processed by the authors: The authors estimated nucleated cell counts from reference gene primer amplification. Libraries were prepared by immunoSEQ multiplex PCR; TCRdb keeps only in-frame clonotypes and omits some of them. V, J and clone size reflect that table, while D and trimming were determined from the DNA. This sample yields some 230,000 clones, of which around 89% are seen a single time; roughly 3.7% belongs to the top ten. The genes are TRBV21-1 and TRBJ2-1; no DNA check was done on the table's D call, TRBD2. TRBV21-1 is classified as a pseudogene. The clonotype originates from a woman under 30 in a cohort exposed to, infected with or recovered from COVID-19 (not recorded which). Sequencing was performed on PBMCs or T cells enriched from blood (not recorded which). CDR3 sequence (DNA): TGTGCCAGCAGCAAAGAGGGGGGGGAGAGGTTCTTC. It yields the protein CASSKEGGERFF.